Listed here are 20 T cell receptor beta chains from one sample, sequenced in a study of blood T cell repertoires in COVID-19. The table came from immunoSEQ multiplex PCR; TCRdb's copy has only in-frame clones and leaves some out. The profile shows more than 200,000 clones, 80% to 90% of them singletons. Sequenced material: peripheral blood. Receptors were obtained from a man aged 25 to 40 with COVID-19, enrolled during active disease.

CDR3 in amino acids: CASSLDGTGGSPLHF. CDR3 nucleotide sequence: TGCGCCAGCAGCCTAGACGGGACAGGGGGTTCACCCCTCCACTTT. This chain uses TRBV5-1 with TRBJ1-6; 11 bases match TRBD1. This CDR3 has 15 amino acids. Germline lookup yields CDR1 SGHRS and CDR2 YFSETQ. Unmatched junction bases numbered 6, after V lost 4 bases and J lost 9 bases.

The V call is TRBV6-5, the J call TRBJ2-2; 8 positions agree with TRBD1. The junction had 6 bases not matched to a gene; V was cut back by 6 bases and J by 3 bases. The germline V gene encodes CDR1 MNHEY and CDR2 SVGAGI. CDR3 length: 15 amino acids. The CDR3 is CASRAGQGYTGELFF. The DNA for the CDR3 is TGTGCCAGCAGGGCCGGACAGGGTTACACCGGGGAGCTGTTTTTT.

This clone was recorded only once. The chain has TRBV19 and TRBJ1-5, with TRBD1 identical over 9 bases. Germline V gene data show CDR1 as LNHDA and CDR2 as SQIVND (reference sequence). V trimming: 9 bases; J trimming: 6 bases; junction bases outside the gene matches: 12. CDR3 length: 15 residues. The chain's CDR3 is CASRLTGGAGQPQHF. The CDR3, as DNA: TGTGCCAGCCGGCTAACAGGGGGCGCAGGTCAGCCCCAGCATTTT.

The gene calls are TRBV7-9 and TRBJ1-4; TRBD1 matches at 10 bases. Unmatched junction bases numbered 2, after V lost 5 bases and J lost 8 bases. Germline assignment: CDR1 SEHNR and CDR2 FQNEAQ (reference sequence). The CDR3 totals 13 residues. The CDR3 region has the DNA TGTGCCAGCAGCGGACAGGGGGGCGAAAAACTGTTTTTT. Translation gives CASSGQGGEKLFF.

The chain joins TRBV5-1 to TRBJ2-2; 8 positions match TRBD2. CDR1 and CDR2 from the germline V gene are SGHRS and YFSETQ. V gave up 4 bases and J gave up 5 bases; unmatched junction bases: 13. The length of the CDR3 is 17 residues. As DNA, the CDR3 is TGCGCCAGCAGCCGATCCTCCGGGAGGGCTGGAACCGGGGAGCTGTTTTTT. Amino acids: CASSRSSGRAGTGELFF. Using reference TRBV5-1 and TRBJ2-2 for the parts outside the CDR3, the full variable domain is KAGVTQTPRYLIKTRGQQVTLSCSPISGHRSVSWYQQTPGQGLQFLFEYFSETQRNKGNFPGRFSGRQFSNSRSEMNVSTLELGDSALYLCASSRSSGRAGTGELFFGEGSRLTVL.

This clone has a single count. The chain combines TRBV7-8 with TRBJ1-1; D is unclear. Germline V lookup: CDR1 SGHVS, CDR2 FQNEAQ. V was cut by 6 bases and J by 1 base, with 12 bases left in between. The CDR3 is made up of 14 amino acids. DNA for the CDR3: TGTGCCAGCAGGCGGACTACTACGAACACTGAAGCTTTCTTT. Amino acids: CASRRTTTNTEAFF.

The J gene is TRBJ2-7, the V gene TRBV7-9; the match to TRBD2 covers 14 bases. The CDR3 loop spans 18 amino acids. Losses at the gene ends were 5 bases for V and 2 bases for J; bases not matched to a gene: 11. Looked up from germline, CDR1 is SEHNR and CDR2 is FQNEAQ (reference sequence). For the CDR3, the DNA is TGTGCCAGCAGCCAATCCGGGACTAGCGGGAGAAGGGCCTACGAGCAGTACTTC. As protein: CASSQSGTSGRRAYEQYF.

This clone was detected once. The chain employs TRBV7-2 and TRBJ1-1; no definite D call. V was pared by 1 base and J by 4 bases, with 13 bases between. Germline-derived CDR1 and CDR2 are SGHTA and FQGNSA. The CDR3 has 15 residues. DNA of the CDR3: TGTGCCAGCAGCTTAGATAGCCGGTATGGCACTGAAGCTTTCTTT. As protein: CASSLDSRYGTEAFF.

The chain is built from TRBV7-2 and TRBJ2-1; D is uncertain. The germline gives CDR1 SGHTA, CDR2 FQGNSA. The CDR3 extends over 13 amino acids. Trimming pared 4 bases from V and 9 bases from J, leaving 13 bases between. CDR3 in amino acids: CASSSMSFTEQFF. The CDR3 DNA is TGTGCCAGCAGCTCTATGTCCTTTACTGAGCAGTTCTTC.

The rearrangement links TRBV11-2 to TRBJ1-5; TRBD1 matches 7 bases. The trim removed 4 bases at V and 4 bases at J, leaving 4 bases unmatched. This CDR3 contains 14 residues. The germline V gene encodes CDR1 SGHAT and CDR2 FQNNGV. The CDR3, as DNA: TGTGCCAGCAGCTCTGGACAGGAGAATCAGCCCCAGCATTTT. This gives the protein CASSSGQENQPQHF. Full variable domain (missing parts from reference TRBV11-2 and TRBJ1-5): EAGVAQSPRYKIIEKRQSVAFWCNPISGHATLYWYQQILGQGPKLLIQFQNNGVVDDSQLPKDRFSAERLKGVDSTLKIQPAKLEDSAVYLCASSSGQENQPQHFGDGTRLSIL.

The chain is built from TRBV24-1 and TRBJ2-1; a possible D gene is TRBD1 (5 bases). Germline values: CDR1 KGHDR, CDR2 SFDVKD. The CDR3 is made up of 16 amino acids. The V end was cut by 1 base, the J end by 4 bases, with 13 bases between. The CDR3: CATSDLRGSGYNEQFF. The CDR3 DNA is TGTGCCACCAGTGATTTAAGGGGTTCAGGATACAATGAGCAGTTCTTC.

The chain has TRBV6-6 and TRBJ2-7, with D perhaps matching TRBD2 (6 bases). With 2 bases removed from V and 0 bases from J, the gap between germline ends came to 11 bases. The CDR3 has 15 residues. Germline V gives CDR1 MNHNY, CDR2 SVGAGI (reference sequence). The CDR3 spells CASSYPGGASYEQYF. Written as DNA, the CDR3 is TGTGCCAGCAGTTACCCGGGCGGGGCCTCCTACGAGCAGTACTTC.

The chain couples TRBV6-2 or TRBV6-3 to TRBJ1-5; possible D gene TRBD1, 5 bases. Germline-derived CDR1 and CDR2 are MNHEY and SVGEGT. Trimming removed 0 bases at V and 2 bases at J, with 17 bases between. CDR3 length: 18 residues. As DNA, the CDR3 is TGTGCCAGCAGTTACTCTAGGCAGGGAGGATCGGGCAATCAGCCCCAGCATTTT. It is translated as CASSYSRQGGSGNQPQHF.

This rearrangement joins TRBV19 to TRBJ2-5, with D perhaps TRBD1 (6 bases). Germline CDR1 reads LNHDA; CDR2 reads SQIVND (reference sequence). There are 13 residues in the CDR3. V lost 6 bases, J lost 0 bases, and 8 bases lay in between. Here the CDR3 reads CASRQGYQETQYF. The CDR3 nucleotides are TGTGCCAGTAGGCAGGGGTACCAAGAGACCCAGTACTTC.

About this clone itself: This sample also contains other DNA sequences that code for the same CDR3. The V and J genes are TRBV2 and TRBJ1-4; D gene ambiguous. V lost 6 bases, J lost 7 bases, and 6 bases lay in between. The CDR3 loop spans 11 amino acids. Per the germline V gene, CDR1 is SNHLY and CDR2 is FYNNEI. CDR3 protein: CASREGEKLFF. DNA for the CDR3: TGTGCCAGCAGGGAGGGTGAAAAACTGTTTTTT. Drawing the rest from reference TRBV2 and TRBJ1-4, the complete variable domain is EPEVTQTPSHQVTQMGQEVILRCVPISNHLYFYWYRQILGQKVEFLVSFYNNEISEKSEIFDDQFSVERPDGSNFTLKIRSTKLEDSAMYFCASREGEKLFFGSGTQLSVL.

A remark on this clone: Other DNA sequences within the sample encode an identical CDR3. The gene calls are TRBV7-2 and TRBJ1-2, with D possibly matching TRBD1 (5 bases). From germline, CDR1 is SGHTA and CDR2 FQGNSA. The CDR3 runs 13 residues. V was cut by 1 base and J by 4 bases, with 7 bases left in between. DNA of the CDR3: TGTGCCAGCAGCTTAGGGCAGGGCTATGGCTACACCTTC. This encodes CASSLGQGYGYTF.

The chain joins TRBV19 to TRBJ2-7; TRBD2 agrees at 7 bases. V gave up 4 bases and J gave up 2 bases; unmatched junction bases: 5. The length of the CDR3 is 14 residues. Germline V gives CDR1 LNHDA, CDR2 SQIVND (reference sequence). The CDR3 coding sequence is TGTGCCAGTAGTACCGGGACTACTACCTACGAGCAGTACTTC. This codes for CASSTGTTTYEQYF. The full variable domain, completed using reference TRBV19 and TRBJ2-7, is DGGITQSPKYLFRKEGQNVTLSCEQNLNHDAMYWYRQDPGQGLRLIYYSQIVNDFQKGDIAEGYSVSREKKESFPLTVTSAQKNPTAFYLCASSTGTTTYEQYFGPGTRLTVT.

V and J are TRBV10-2 and TRBJ1-4; D is possibly TRBD1 (5 bases). CDR3 length: 19 residues. With 0 bases removed from V and 0 bases from J, the gap between germline ends came to 17 bases. CDR1 and CDR2 (germline): WSHSY, SAAADI. This CDR3 reads CASSESGQGRFATNEKLFF. The CDR3 DNA sequence: TGCGCCAGCAGTGAGTCGGGGCAGGGAAGATTTGCAACTAATGAAAAACTGTTTTTT.

This clone was seen a single time. The rearrangement links TRBV7-2 to TRBJ2-2; tentatively, D is TRBD1 (5 bases). This CDR3 has 15 residues. CDR1 SGHTA and CDR2 FQGNSA come from the germline V gene. The germline V and J ends were trimmed by 4 bases and 6 bases, with 15 bases remaining between them. CDR3 coding DNA: TGTGCCAGCAGCTACGACAGACAGCAGGCCGGGGAGCTGTTTTTT. Its translation is CASSYDRQQAGELFF.

The V and J genes are TRBV27 and TRBJ2-1; 9 bases match TRBD1. The V gene's germline CDR1 is MNHEY and CDR2 SMNVEV (reference sequence). The CDR3 covers 14 residues. V lost 4 bases and J lost 7; bases outside the gene matches: 5. The CDR3 reads CASSWPGQGNEQFF. The CDR3 bases are TGTGCCAGCAGTTGGCCGGGACAGGGAAATGAGCAGTTCTTC.